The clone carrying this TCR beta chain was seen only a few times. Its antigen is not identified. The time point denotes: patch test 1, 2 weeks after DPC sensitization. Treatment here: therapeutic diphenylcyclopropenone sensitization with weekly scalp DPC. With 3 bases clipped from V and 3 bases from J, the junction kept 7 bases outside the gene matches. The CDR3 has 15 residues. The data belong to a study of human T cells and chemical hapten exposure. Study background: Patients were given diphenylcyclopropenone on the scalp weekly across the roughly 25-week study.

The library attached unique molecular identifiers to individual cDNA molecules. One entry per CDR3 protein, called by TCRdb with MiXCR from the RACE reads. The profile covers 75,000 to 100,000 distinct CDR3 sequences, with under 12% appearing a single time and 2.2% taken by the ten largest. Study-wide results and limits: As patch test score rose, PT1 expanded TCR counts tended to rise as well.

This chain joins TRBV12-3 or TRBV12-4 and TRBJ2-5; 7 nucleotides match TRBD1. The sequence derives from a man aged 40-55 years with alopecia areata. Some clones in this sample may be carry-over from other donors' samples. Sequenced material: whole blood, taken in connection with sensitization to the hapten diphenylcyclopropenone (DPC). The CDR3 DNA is TGTGCCAGCAGTTTCGCCGGGACAGTAGAAGAGACCCAGTACTTC. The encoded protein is CASSFAGTVEETQYF.